Sequencing of this TCR beta chain was carried out in a study of shared clonotypes between healthy human individuals. In the study overall: Three CD4 naive, three CD4 memory, two CD8 naive and one CD8 memory plate were used per donor. General observations from the study: Clonotypes that were shared across a handful of donors made up approximately 5% of naive CD4 clonotypes.

The CDR3 is 12 amino acids. CDR1 and CDR2 from the germline V gene are MNHEY and SVGAGI. Remarks on this clone: Its antigen is still unknown. A junction end diverges from the germline sequence, so it may reflect a read error.

Repertoires were generated with immunoSEQ multiplex PCR, while TCRdb's copy carries only in-frame clones and drops some. The sample has millions of clones, more than 80% seen once; the top ten hold around 0.4%. The sequencing input was naive CD4+ T cells from PBMCs. Subset given: CD45RA+ positively selected. V and J are TRBV6-5 and TRBJ1-4, with 8 bases fitting TRBD1. This TCR was recovered from a man aged 18 to 30 in good health. Some clones in this sample may be carry-over from other donors' samples. The CDR3, as DNA: TGTGCCAGCAGTTCAGCTCCGGGACAGGTATATTTT. It specifies CASSSAPGQVYF.